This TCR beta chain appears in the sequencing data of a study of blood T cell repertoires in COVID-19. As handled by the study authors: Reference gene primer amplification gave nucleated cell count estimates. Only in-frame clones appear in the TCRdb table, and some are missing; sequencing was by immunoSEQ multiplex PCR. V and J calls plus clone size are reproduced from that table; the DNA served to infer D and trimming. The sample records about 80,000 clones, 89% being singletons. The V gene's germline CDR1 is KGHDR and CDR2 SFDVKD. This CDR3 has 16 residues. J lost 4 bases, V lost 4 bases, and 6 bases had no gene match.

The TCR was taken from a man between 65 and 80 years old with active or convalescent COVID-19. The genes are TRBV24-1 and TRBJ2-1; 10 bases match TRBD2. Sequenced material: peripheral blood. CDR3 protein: CATSEVRAGGYNEQFF. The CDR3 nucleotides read TGTGCCACCAGTGAGGTGAGAGCGGGGGGGTACAATGAGCAGTTCTTC.